Listed here is a single T cell receptor (beta chain). This CDR3 comprises 13 residues. Trimming stripped 9 bases from V and 5 bases from J, with 15 bases between. The germline gives CDR1 SNHLY, CDR2 FYNNEI. The source of the sample is a study of CD8 T cells in Susac syndrome. Roughly 0.45 to 1 ug RNA was reverse transcribed with random hexamers. Using its own MiXCR run on the immunoSEQ multiplex PCR reads, TCRdb lists one record per CDR3 protein. The repertoire holds about 430,000 distinct CDR3 sequences, with approximately 89% as singletons. This clonotype was sampled from a human donor with multiple sclerosis. The sample comprised CD8+ T cells from PBMCs. This chain links TRBV2 with TRBJ2-3, with D hard to call. The CDR3 bases are TGTGCCAGTAGGCGGATTTTAGGAGATACGCAGTATTTT. Translated, it gives CASRRILGDTQYF. The full variable domain, its missing parts supplied by reference TRBV2 and TRBJ2-3, is EPEVTQTPSHQVTQMGQEVILRCVPISNHLYFYWYRQILGQKVEFLVSFYNNEISEKSEIFDDQFSVERPDGSNFTLKIRSTKLEDSAMYFCASRRILGDTQYFGPGTRLTVL.